The T cell receptor beta chain described here comes from a study of blood T cell repertoires in COVID-19. The data were produced by immunoSEQ multiplex PCR, yet TCRdb's version contains in-frame clones alone and is incomplete. Of approximately 200,000 clones in the sample, around 79% are singletons; the top ten hold 6%. The TCR originated in a middle-aged woman with COVID-19, enrolled during active disease. The sequenced material came from peripheral blood.

This CDR3 reads CAISARQLPETQYF. The CDR3 nucleotides are TGTGCCATCAGCGCAAGACAGCTCCCAGAGACCCAGTACTTC. J is TRBJ2-5 and V is TRBV10-3; D might be TRBD1 (5 bases). Germline V CDR1 and CDR2: ENHRY, SYGVKD. The CDR3 extends over 14 amino acids. Between the trimmed V and J ends, which lost 6 bases and 4 bases, there was a span of 15 bases.